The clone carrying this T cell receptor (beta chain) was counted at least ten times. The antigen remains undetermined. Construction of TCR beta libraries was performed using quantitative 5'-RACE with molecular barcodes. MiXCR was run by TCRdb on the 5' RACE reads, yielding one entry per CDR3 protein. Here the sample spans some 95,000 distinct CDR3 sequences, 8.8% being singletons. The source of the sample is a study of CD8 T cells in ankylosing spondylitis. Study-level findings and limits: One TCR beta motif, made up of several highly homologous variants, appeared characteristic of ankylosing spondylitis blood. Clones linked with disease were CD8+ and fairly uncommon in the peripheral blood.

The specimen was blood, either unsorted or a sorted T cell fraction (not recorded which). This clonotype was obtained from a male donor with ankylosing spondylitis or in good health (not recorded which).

The CDR3 DNA is TGTGCCAGCAGCTCCCTTAGCTCCGGGGAGCTGTTTTTT. Translated, it gives CASSSLSSGELFF. The J gene is TRBJ2-2, the V gene TRBV11-3; D gene uncertain. The germline gives CDR1 SGHNT, CDR2 YENEEA. Deletions cut 4 bases from V and 6 bases from J, with 9 bases between. This CDR3 is built from 13 residues.